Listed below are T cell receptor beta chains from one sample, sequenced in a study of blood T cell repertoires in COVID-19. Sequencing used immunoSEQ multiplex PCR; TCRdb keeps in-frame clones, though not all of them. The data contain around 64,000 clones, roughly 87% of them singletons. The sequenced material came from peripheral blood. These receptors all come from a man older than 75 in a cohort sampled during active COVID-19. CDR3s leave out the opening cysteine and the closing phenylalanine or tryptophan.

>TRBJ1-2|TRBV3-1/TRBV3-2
ASSPSGAYFNYGYT
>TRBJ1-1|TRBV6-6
ASSVLGETEAF
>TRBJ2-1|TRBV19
ASSMELHEQF
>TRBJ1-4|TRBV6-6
ASSSRQGIEKLF
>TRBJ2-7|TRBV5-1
ASSLGIRDRGDEQY
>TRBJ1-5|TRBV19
ASSIGNRSNQPQH
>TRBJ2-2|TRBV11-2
ASSLLGIGELF
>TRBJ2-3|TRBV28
ASSFGGLAGYTDTQY
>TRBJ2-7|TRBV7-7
ASSPDGLYEQY
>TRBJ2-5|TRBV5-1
ASSSSSNQETQY
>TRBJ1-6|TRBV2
ASRSGQSSYNSPLH
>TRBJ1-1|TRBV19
ASSIAYIGVQGDTEAF
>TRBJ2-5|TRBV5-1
ASSRTGTAQETQY
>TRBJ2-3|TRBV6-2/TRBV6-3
ASSYLRGLTDTQY
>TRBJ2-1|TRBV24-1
ATSVAGTGNNNEQF
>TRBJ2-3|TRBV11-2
ASSLGRDGDTQY
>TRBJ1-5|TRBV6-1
ASSEAPGGNQPQH
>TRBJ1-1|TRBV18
ASSPHEILNTEAF
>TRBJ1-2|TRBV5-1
ASSIGTALNYGYT
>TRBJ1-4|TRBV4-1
ASSQEGLNEKLF
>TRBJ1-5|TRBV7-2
ASSASGVDNQPQH
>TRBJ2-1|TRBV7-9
ASSSGDFGNEQF
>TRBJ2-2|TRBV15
ATSRDGSSRNTGELF
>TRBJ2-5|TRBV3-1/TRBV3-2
ASSQTSRQTQY
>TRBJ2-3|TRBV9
ASSSRTGGTDTQY
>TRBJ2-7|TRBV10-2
ASSEAIGDEQY
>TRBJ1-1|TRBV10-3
AISESGGGAEAF
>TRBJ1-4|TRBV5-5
ASSLTTGATNEKLF